This T cell receptor beta chain was recovered during a study of Graves' ophthalmopathy and Graves' hyperthyroidism. This CDR3 has 13 amino acids. The germline CDR1 and CDR2 sequences are KGHSH and LQKENI. Amplification from RNA transcripts yielded the TCR beta CDR3 regions. HTBI primers primed a first-round RT-PCR, and a second-round multiplex PCR followed. TCRdb analysed the multiplex PCR reads with MiXCR anew, one entry per CDR3 protein. The top ten hold 2.4% of the sample, which has some 350,000 distinct CDR3 sequences, 15% to 20% seen once. As concerns this clonotype: The junction departs from germline at one end; a sequencing error may be responsible.

This clonotype was sampled from an adult woman with stable Graves' hyperthyroidism. Source material: peripheral blood. This chain joins TRBV18 and TRBJ1-5; a possible D gene is TRBD1 (5 bases). CDR3 sequence: CASSPSEQVPPHF. In DNA, the CDR3 is TGTGCCAGCTCACCCTCCGAACAGGTCCCCCCGCATTTT. The variable domain in full, with the rest retrieved from reference TRBV18 and TRBJ1-5, is NAGVMQNPRHLVRRRGQEARLRCSPMKGHSHVYWYRQLPEEGLKFMVYLQKENIIDESGMPKERFSAEFPKEGPSILRIQQVVRGDSAAYFCASSPSEQVPPHFGDGTRLSIL.